This T cell receptor (beta chain) is from a study of TIL therapy for anti-PD-1-resistant metastatic lung cancer. In the study overall: Most patients had lung adenocarcinoma. By whole-exome sequencing, median non-synonymous tumor mutation burden was roughly 1.4 mutations per megabase.

This CDR3 region has 15 residues. Trimming removed 3 bases from V and 6 bases from J, with 15 bases in between. In germline, CDR1 is MGHRA, CDR2 YSYEKL. Of note for this clone: Its specificity is unknown.

Points from the study as a whole: The cohort had more treatment-naive, never-smoker and oncogene-addicted patients than typical.

As to time point: pre-treatment sample, taken before nivolumab and TIL therapy. The libraries were made with immunoSEQ v3. Sequencing was performed with immunoSEQ multiplex PCR; in TCRdb, only in-frame clones are kept and a portion is missing. The data hold tens of thousands of clones, with about 70% observed a single time. This chain joins TRBV4-1 and TRBJ1-5; the D is unclear. Here the sequenced sample was blood, taken at baseline. The clonotype originates from a woman between 30 and 80 years old with non-small cell lung cancer. The DNA for the CDR3 is TGCGCCAGCAGCCAGATCGATACGCGTAGTCAGCCCCAGCATTTT. It encodes CASSQIDTRSQPQHF.